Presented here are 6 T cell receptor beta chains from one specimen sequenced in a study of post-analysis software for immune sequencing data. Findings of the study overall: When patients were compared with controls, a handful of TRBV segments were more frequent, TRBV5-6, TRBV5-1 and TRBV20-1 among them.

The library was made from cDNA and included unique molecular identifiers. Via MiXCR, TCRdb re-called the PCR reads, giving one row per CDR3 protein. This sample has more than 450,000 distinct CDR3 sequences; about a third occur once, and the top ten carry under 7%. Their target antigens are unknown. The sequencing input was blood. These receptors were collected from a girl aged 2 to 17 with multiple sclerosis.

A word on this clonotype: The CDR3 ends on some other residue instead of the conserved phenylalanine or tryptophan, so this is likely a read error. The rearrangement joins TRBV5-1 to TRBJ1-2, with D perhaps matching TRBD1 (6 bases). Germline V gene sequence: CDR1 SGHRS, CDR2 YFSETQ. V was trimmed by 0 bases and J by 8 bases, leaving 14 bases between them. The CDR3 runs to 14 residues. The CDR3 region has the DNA TGCGCCAGCAGCTTGGAAAGGGGGTTGAGAGGCTACACCTGC. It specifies CASSLERGLRGYTC.

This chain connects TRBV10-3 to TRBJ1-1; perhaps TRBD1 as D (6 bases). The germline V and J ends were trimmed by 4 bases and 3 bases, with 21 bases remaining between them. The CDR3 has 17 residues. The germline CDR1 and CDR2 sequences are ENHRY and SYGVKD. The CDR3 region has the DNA TGTGCCATCAGTGGGGGGGGGACTAGACCAGGGGACACTGAAGCTTTCTTT. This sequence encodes CAISGGGTRPGDTEAFF.

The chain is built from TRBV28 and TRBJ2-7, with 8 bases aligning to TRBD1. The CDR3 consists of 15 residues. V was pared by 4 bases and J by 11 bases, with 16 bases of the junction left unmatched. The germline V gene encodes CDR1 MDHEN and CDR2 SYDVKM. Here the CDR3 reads CASSSGQEPWEVEYF. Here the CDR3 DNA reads TGTGCCAGCAGTTCGGGACAGGAACCTTGGGAGGTGGAGTACTTC.

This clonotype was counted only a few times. CDR3 sequence (DNA): TGTGCCAGCAGCCCCCGGGCGACGAGCTATAATTCACCCCTCCACTTT. Its translation: CASSPRATSYNSPLHF. This rearrangement joins TRBV7-2 to TRBJ1-6; D unresolved. Between the trimmed V and J ends, which lost 5 bases and 3 bases, there was a span of 14 bases. Looked up from germline, CDR1 is SGHTA and CDR2 is FQGNSA. The CDR3 is 16 amino acids.

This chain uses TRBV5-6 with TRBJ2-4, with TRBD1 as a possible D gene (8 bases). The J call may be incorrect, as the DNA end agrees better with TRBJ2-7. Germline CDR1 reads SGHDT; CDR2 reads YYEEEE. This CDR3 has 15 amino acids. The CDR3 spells CASSPQGGKAYEQYF. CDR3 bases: TGTGCCAGCAGCCCACAGGGGGGGAAGGCCTACGAGCAGTACTTC.

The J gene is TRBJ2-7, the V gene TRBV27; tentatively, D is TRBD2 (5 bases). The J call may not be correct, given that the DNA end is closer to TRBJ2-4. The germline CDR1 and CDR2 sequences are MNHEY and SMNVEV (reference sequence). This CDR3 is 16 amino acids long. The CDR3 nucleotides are TGTGCCAGCAGTTTTTCCCTAGCCACCAGTCGGGGCATTCAGTACTTC. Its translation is CASSFSLATSRGIQYF.